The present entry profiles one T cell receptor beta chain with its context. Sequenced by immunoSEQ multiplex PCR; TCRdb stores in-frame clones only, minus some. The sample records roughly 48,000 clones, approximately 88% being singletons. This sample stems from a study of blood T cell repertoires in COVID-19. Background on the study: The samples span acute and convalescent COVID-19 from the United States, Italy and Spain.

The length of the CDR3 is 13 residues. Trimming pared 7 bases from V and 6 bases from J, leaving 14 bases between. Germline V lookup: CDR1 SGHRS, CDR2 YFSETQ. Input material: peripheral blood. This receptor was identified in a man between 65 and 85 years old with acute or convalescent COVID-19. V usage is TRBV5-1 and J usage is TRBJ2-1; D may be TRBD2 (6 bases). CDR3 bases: TGCGCCAGCGGCGGGACTGACCTCAATGAGCAGTTCTTC. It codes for CASGGTDLNEQFF.